The rows below give T cell receptor beta chains drawn from one sample of a study of T cell repertoires in cytomegalovirus infection. TCRdb ran MiXCR on the reads and lists one entry per CDR3 protein. The sample records roughly 640,000 distinct CDR3 sequences, 20% to 25% being singletons. The sample comprised CD8+ T cells from PBMCs. These receptors were obtained from a human donor in good health (CMV status not recorded). Some clones in this sample may be carry-over from other donors' samples. Both conserved end residues are part of each CDR3. Each record gives: J gene, D gene, clone size, V gene, CDR3 DNA, CDR3 protein. The D gene is left open where the match is weak. A row's size may be missing; if present it is once, few, many or a size class.

j_call: TRBJ2-7
d_call: NA
clone_size: NA
v_call: TRBV20-1
cdr3_nt: TGCAGTGCTAGAGATCAGTGGGACTTTACCCCCTACGAGCAGTACTTC
cdr3_aa: CSARDQWDFTPYEQYF

j_call: TRBJ2-1
d_call: NA
clone_size: NA
v_call: TRBV29-1
cdr3_nt: TGCAGCGTTGAGGGGGGCCTCCGCCCCAATGAGCAGTTCTTC
cdr3_aa: CSVEGGLRPNEQFF

j_call: TRBJ2-1
d_call: NA
clone_size: few
v_call: TRBV28
cdr3_nt: TGTGCCAGCAGTTTGGTACCCCTAATAGATAATGAGCAGTTCTTC
cdr3_aa: CASSLVPLIDNEQFF

j_call: TRBJ2-5
d_call: TRBD2
clone_size: NA
v_call: TRBV6-2/TRBV6-3
cdr3_nt: TGTGCCAGCAGTTACGAGAGACTAGCGGGGCAAGAGACCCAGTACTTC
cdr3_aa: CASSYERLAGQETQYF

j_call: TRBJ1-1
d_call: NA
clone_size: few
v_call: TRBV10-2
cdr3_nt: TGCGCCAGCATCGACAGTGGACTGAACACTGAAGCTTTCTTT
cdr3_aa: CASIDSGLNTEAFF

j_call: TRBJ2-7
d_call: TRBD1
clone_size: few
v_call: TRBV4-1
cdr3_nt: TGCGCCAGCAGCCGAGCCGGGACAGTGGGCTACGAGCAGTACTTC
cdr3_aa: CASSRAGTVGYEQYF

j_call: TRBJ2-1
d_call: NA
clone_size: many
v_call: TRBV7-6
cdr3_nt: TGTGCCAGCAGCCCGAGCGGACACAATGAGCAGTTCTTC
cdr3_aa: CASSPSGHNEQFF

j_call: TRBJ1-1
d_call: NA
clone_size: many
v_call: TRBV6-1
cdr3_nt: TGTGCCAGCAGTGCCCCCGTCAGATCACGTCGGACTGAAGCTTTCTTT
cdr3_aa: CASSAPVRSRRTEAFF

j_call: TRBJ2-1
d_call: TRBD2
clone_size: NA
v_call: TRBV5-1
cdr3_nt: TGCGCCAGCAGCTTGGACCCTCGGGGGGGGCTAAACAATGAGCAGTTCTTC
cdr3_aa: CASSLDPRGGLNNEQFF

j_call: TRBJ1-1
d_call: NA
clone_size: NA
v_call: TRBV28
cdr3_nt: TGTGCCAGCAGTTTACCTCCCGGGAGCCTGGGCATGAACACTGAAGCTTTCTTT
cdr3_aa: CASSLPPGSLGMNTEAFF

j_call: TRBJ2-5
d_call: NA
clone_size: many
v_call: TRBV7-8
cdr3_nt: TGTGCCAGCAGCTTAGCGAGTGGGGCCGGGGAGACCCAGTACTTC
cdr3_aa: CASSLASGAGETQYF

j_call: TRBJ1-2
d_call: NA
clone_size: many
v_call: TRBV7-2
cdr3_nt: TGTGCCAGCAGCTTTGGGAGGGATTGGAGGGGCTATGGCTACACCTTC
cdr3_aa: CASSFGRDWRGYGYTF

j_call: TRBJ1-2
d_call: NA
clone_size: many
v_call: TRBV6-1
cdr3_nt: TGTGCCAGTCAAGGCCTCCCTACCGGCTTGAAGAACTATGGCTACACCTTC
cdr3_aa: CASQGLPTGLKNYGYTF

j_call: TRBJ2-3
d_call: TRBD1
clone_size: many
v_call: TRBV7-9
cdr3_nt: TGTGCCAGCAGCATGGGACAGGGGCGCACAGATACGCAGTATTTT
cdr3_aa: CASSMGQGRTDTQYF

j_call: TRBJ2-1
d_call: NA
clone_size: few
v_call: TRBV20-1
cdr3_nt: TGCAGTGTGTTTCATGAGCAGTTCTTC
cdr3_aa: CSVFHEQFF

j_call: TRBJ2-1
d_call: TRBD2
clone_size: NA
v_call: TRBV6-5
cdr3_nt: TGTGCCAGCAGTTACTCGGGTCACCTAGCGGGGGGGAATGAGCAGTTCTTC
cdr3_aa: CASSYSGHLAGGNEQFF

j_call: TRBJ2-7
d_call: NA
clone_size: many
v_call: TRBV10-3
cdr3_nt: TGTGCCATCAGTGACGGCAGGTTTTACGAGCAGTACTTC
cdr3_aa: CAISDGRFYEQYF

j_call: TRBJ2-2
d_call: TRBD2
clone_size: few
v_call: TRBV11-2
cdr3_nt: TGTGCCAGCAGCACCCGGCTAGCGGGGTCTCCCGGGACCGGGGAGCTGTTTTTT
cdr3_aa: CASSTRLAGSPGTGELFF

j_call: TRBJ1-1
d_call: NA
clone_size: NA
v_call: TRBV19
cdr3_nt: TGTGCCAGTAGTTTGACAGGTTTGGGAGAGAACACTGAAGCTTTCTTT
cdr3_aa: CASSLTGLGENTEAFF

j_call: TRBJ2-7
d_call: NA
clone_size: many
v_call: TRBV27
cdr3_nt: TGTGCCAGCAGTTTGGTGGACGGCAAGAGCTACGAGCAGTACTTC
cdr3_aa: CASSLVDGKSYEQYF

j_call: TRBJ2-2
d_call: NA
clone_size: NA
v_call: TRBV28
cdr3_nt: TGTGCCAGCAGCCTTCACGCTCCCGGGGAGCTGTTTTTT
cdr3_aa: CASSLHAPGELFF

j_call: TRBJ2-1
d_call: NA
clone_size: many
v_call: TRBV6-6
cdr3_nt: TGTGCCAGCAGTGGATACACAAACGGACCACAGTCTAATGAGCAGTTCTTC
cdr3_aa: CASSGYTNGPQSNEQFF

j_call: TRBJ2-1
d_call: TRBD2
clone_size: many
v_call: TRBV7-2
cdr3_nt: TGTGCCAGCAGCTTAGAACTAGCGACAAGCACTGAGCAGTTCTTC
cdr3_aa: CASSLELATSTEQFF

j_call: TRBJ1-1
d_call: NA
clone_size: NA
v_call: TRBV11-2
cdr3_nt: TGTGCCAGCAGCTTAGGGGGTCACTTTGAAGCTTTCTTT
cdr3_aa: CASSLGGHFEAFF

j_call: TRBJ2-2
d_call: NA
clone_size: NA
v_call: TRBV6-2/TRBV6-3
cdr3_nt: TGTGCCACTGATAACGTGAACACCGGGGAGCTGTTTTTT
cdr3_aa: CATDNVNTGELFF

j_call: TRBJ2-3
d_call: NA
clone_size: few
v_call: TRBV6-2/TRBV6-3
cdr3_nt: TGTGCCAGCAGTCTGACGTCAGGGAGGGATACGCAGTATTTT
cdr3_aa: CASSLTSGRDTQYF

j_call: TRBJ1-2
d_call: NA
clone_size: NA
v_call: TRBV7-6
cdr3_nt: TGTGCCAGCAGCTTGGGGCGGGGTGACTATGGCTACACCTTC
cdr3_aa: CASSLGRGDYGYTF

j_call: TRBJ2-5
d_call: NA
clone_size: many
v_call: TRBV7-6
cdr3_nt: TGTGCCAGCAGCCCGCGGCCGCAAGAGACCCAGTACTTC
cdr3_aa: CASSPRPQETQYF

j_call: TRBJ2-5
d_call: TRBD2
clone_size: NA
v_call: TRBV4-3
cdr3_nt: TGCGCCAGCAGCCAAGATGGAGCGGGGGGCCAAGAGACCCAGTACTTC
cdr3_aa: CASSQDGAGGQETQYF

j_call: TRBJ2-7
d_call: NA
clone_size: few
v_call: TRBV4-2
cdr3_nt: TGTGCCAGCAGCCAAGGGCTACAGACTTACGAGCAGTACTTC
cdr3_aa: CASSQGLQTYEQYF

j_call: TRBJ1-1
d_call: NA
clone_size: many
v_call: TRBV7-6
cdr3_nt: TGTGCCAGCAGCTTAGCATGGAACACTGAAGCTTTCTTT
cdr3_aa: CASSLAWNTEAFF

j_call: TRBJ2-5
d_call: TRBD2
clone_size: many
v_call: TRBV7-2
cdr3_nt: TGTGCCAGCAGCTTTGCTAGCGGGGGGTGGGAGACCCAGTACTTC
cdr3_aa: CASSFASGGWETQYF

j_call: TRBJ2-5
d_call: TRBD1
clone_size: many
v_call: TRBV7-6
cdr3_nt: TGTGCCACCACAGACAGGGGGCGTGAAGAGACCCAGTACTTC
cdr3_aa: CATTDRGREETQYF

j_call: TRBJ2-3
d_call: NA
clone_size: NA
v_call: TRBV29-1
cdr3_nt: TGCAGCGTTGATGGGACCCCAAGCACAGATACGCAGTATTTT
cdr3_aa: CSVDGTPSTDTQYF

j_call: TRBJ2-5
d_call: NA
clone_size: few
v_call: TRBV20-1
cdr3_nt: TGCAGTGCTAGAGATCGGGGGTCTGAATTTGTAGAGACCCAGTACTTC
cdr3_aa: CSARDRGSEFVETQYF

j_call: TRBJ1-5
d_call: NA
clone_size: many
v_call: TRBV12-3/TRBV12-4
cdr3_nt: TGTGCCAGCAGTTTAGGGGCGCTATGGAGCAATCAGCCCCAGCATTTT
cdr3_aa: CASSLGALWSNQPQHF

j_call: TRBJ1-5
d_call: NA
clone_size: NA
v_call: TRBV4-3
cdr3_nt: TGCGCCAGCAGCCAAGATTTGACCAGCAATCAGCCCCAGCATTTT
cdr3_aa: CASSQDLTSNQPQHF

j_call: TRBJ1-2
d_call: TRBD1
clone_size: NA
v_call: TRBV5-1
cdr3_nt: TGCGCCAGCAGCTTGTGGGGGACAGGGGAAGCCTATGGCTACACCTTC
cdr3_aa: CASSLWGTGEAYGYTF

j_call: TRBJ2-7
d_call: TRBD2
clone_size: NA
v_call: TRBV7-2
cdr3_nt: TGTGCCAGCAGCTTAGGGGGGGGGTTAGGCTACGAGCAGTACTTC
cdr3_aa: CASSLGGGLGYEQYF

j_call: TRBJ2-3
d_call: TRBD1
clone_size: few
v_call: TRBV7-9
cdr3_nt: TGTGCCAGCAGCTCCCCCCGACAGGGCGGAACAGATACGCAGTATTTT
cdr3_aa: CASSSPRQGGTDTQYF

j_call: TRBJ2-6
d_call: TRBD1
clone_size: many
v_call: TRBV7-3
cdr3_nt: TGTGCCAGCAGCCCGGCCGGGGCAGGGGGCTCTGGGGCCAACGTCCTGACTTTC
cdr3_aa: CASSPAGAGGSGANVLTF

j_call: TRBJ1-6
d_call: TRBD1
clone_size: NA
v_call: TRBV28
cdr3_nt: TGTGCCAGCAGCTCCGGACAGGGGGGAGAAACCCTCCACTTT
cdr3_aa: CASSSGQGGETLHF

j_call: TRBJ2-7
d_call: NA
clone_size: many
v_call: TRBV12-3/TRBV12-4
cdr3_nt: TGTGCCAGCAGTTTATCCCTTCGCGATGCCTACGAGCAGTACTTC
cdr3_aa: CASSLSLRDAYEQYF

j_call: TRBJ2-1
d_call: TRBD2
clone_size: NA
v_call: TRBV28
cdr3_nt: TGTGTCAGCAGTTTCGATAGTAGCGGGGGGGGGAACTACAATGAGCAGTTCTTC
cdr3_aa: CVSSFDSSGGGNYNEQFF

j_call: TRBJ2-2
d_call: TRBD2
clone_size: few
v_call: TRBV6-1
cdr3_nt: TGTGCCAGTCCCGGACTAGCGGGGGGGCCTGGCGGGGAGCTGTTTTTT
cdr3_aa: CASPGLAGGPGGELFF

j_call: TRBJ2-3
d_call: NA
clone_size: few
v_call: TRBV20-1
cdr3_nt: TGCAGTGTCACTAGTCGGGCCCCGGGACTGCATGGAGATACGCAGTATTTT
cdr3_aa: CSVTSRAPGLHGDTQYF

j_call: TRBJ1-1
d_call: NA
clone_size: many
v_call: TRBV6-1
cdr3_nt: TGTGCCAGCAGTGAAGCGCTTTGGGCTGAAGCTTTCTTT
cdr3_aa: CASSEALWAEAFF

j_call: TRBJ2-5
d_call: NA
clone_size: NA
v_call: TRBV20-1
cdr3_nt: TGCAGTGCAAGAAAGGGGGAAGAGACCCAGTACTTC
cdr3_aa: CSARKGEETQYF

j_call: TRBJ2-1
d_call: TRBD1
clone_size: NA
v_call: TRBV14
cdr3_nt: TGTGCCAGCAGCCGGCGGACAGGTTGGGACAATGAGCAGTTCTTC
cdr3_aa: CASSRRTGWDNEQFF

j_call: TRBJ1-1
d_call: TRBD1
clone_size: NA
v_call: TRBV10-3
cdr3_nt: TGTGCCATCAGTGAACCGGGACAGGGGTCTCCGAACACTGAAGCTTTCTTT
cdr3_aa: CAISEPGQGSPNTEAFF

j_call: TRBJ1-1
d_call: NA
clone_size: NA
v_call: TRBV7-9
cdr3_nt: TGTGCCAGCAGCTTTGGCGGAAAGGACCCTGAAGCTTTCTTT
cdr3_aa: CASSFGGKDPEAFF

j_call: TRBJ1-1
d_call: NA
clone_size: few
v_call: TRBV6-5
cdr3_nt: TGTGCCAGCAGTTACCCCGGTTCGGAAGCTTTCTTT
cdr3_aa: CASSYPGSEAFF

j_call: TRBJ1-1
d_call: NA
clone_size: many
v_call: TRBV20-1
cdr3_nt: TGCAGTGCCCCTACAGGGATCACTGAAGCTTTCTTT
cdr3_aa: CSAPTGITEAFF

j_call: TRBJ2-2
d_call: NA
clone_size: many
v_call: TRBV19
cdr3_nt: TGTGCCAGTAGACTAACCGGGGAGCTGTTTTTT
cdr3_aa: CASRLTGELFF

j_call: TRBJ2-3
d_call: TRBD2
clone_size: few
v_call: TRBV10-3
cdr3_nt: TGTGCCATCAGTGAGTCGTCTAGCGGGGGGGCGACAGATACGCAGTATTTT
cdr3_aa: CAISESSSGGATDTQYF

j_call: TRBJ1-2
d_call: NA
clone_size: few
v_call: TRBV25-1
cdr3_nt: TGTGCCTCAAAGGGTTTCAACTATGGCTACACCTTC
cdr3_aa: CASKGFNYGYTF

j_call: TRBJ1-2
d_call: NA
clone_size: NA
v_call: TRBV7-9
cdr3_nt: TGTGCCAGCAGCCTCCCGGGGGCGCGGGGCTACACCTTC
cdr3_aa: CASSLPGARGYTF

j_call: TRBJ1-1
d_call: NA
clone_size: NA
v_call: TRBV5-5
cdr3_nt: TGTGCCAGCAGCTTGGCTGAGGTTCGTACTGAAGCTTTCTTT
cdr3_aa: CASSLAEVRTEAFF

j_call: TRBJ1-1
d_call: NA
clone_size: many
v_call: TRBV7-2
cdr3_nt: TGTGCCAGCAGCGCCAGGCCCCACAGCCCGGGCGCTGAAGCTTTCTTT
cdr3_aa: CASSARPHSPGAEAFF

j_call: TRBJ2-5
d_call: NA
clone_size: many
v_call: TRBV7-9
cdr3_nt: TGTGCCAGCAGCAAACTGGCGACCCAGTACTTC
cdr3_aa: CASSKLATQYF